This TCR beta chain was documented in a study of blood T cells in healthy people across ages. General observations from the study: Higher diversity and more naive CD4+ cells were features of long-lived donors, compared to aged donors.

This clonotype has a handful of counts. Its antigen is as yet unknown. Germline-derived CDR1 and CDR2 are MNHEY and SVGAGI. Trimming cost V 6 bases and J 6 bases, with 16 bases left between them. The CDR3 has 14 residues. The authors ran a second PCR of about 7 to 11 cycles using a sample-barcoded 5' primer and a J-beta primer mix. MiXCR, run by TCRdb on the 5' RACE reads, gives a single entry per CDR3 protein. The sample shows 600,000 to 850,000 distinct CDR3 sequences, around 25% of them seen only once. Another study also made use of these data, one on T cells of mothers and their children.

This TCR came from a boy younger than 18 in good health. Sequenced material: blood. V gene TRBV6-5 combines with J gene TRBJ2-3; D is undetermined. For the CDR3, the DNA is TGTGCCAGCAGACAAGAAACCTCATGGGATACGCAGTATTTT. As protein: CASRQETSWDTQYF.